This T cell receptor beta chain stems from a study of blood T cell repertoires in COVID-19 (dated by TCRdb to the early 2020s). Broadly, across the study: Collaborator samples came from the United States, Italy and Spain and covered acute and convalescent phases of COVID-19. Sample metadata almost always included a de-identified subject ID, COVID-19 status, age in years and sex. Subjects who had been exposed to COVID-19, were actively infected with it, or had recovered from it provided the deeply sampled blood TCRbeta repertoires that made up the dataset. The repertoires were released in a freely available public database intended as a resource for research on the immune response to SARS-CoV-2. The material from the prospective study consisted of cDNA or gDNA derived from T cells, B-cell-depleted T cells, or PBMCs. Samples were obtained from the ongoing ImmuneRACE study (first 160 participants) and from about 1,300 subjects provided by 6 global collaborators. Where available, HLA class I and class II types were taken from metadata supplied by the sample provider and were not determined by assay-based typing. The study at large found these results: The amount of clinical and demographic metadata varied by source and participant and was provided uncurated.

The collaborating institutions used their own protocols to collect whole blood in K2EDTA tubes. For TCRbeta analysis, collaborators shipped samples in one of three forms: frozen whole blood, isolated PBMCs, or DNA extracted from either of those sample types. Worth noting for this clone: Its antigen is not yet known. No clone much larger than this one lies a single base away; base qualities are absent.

Reading from cysteine to phenylalanine, the CDR3 counts 14 amino acids. Only the CDR3 DNA is retained, 42 bases long and in frame from the first base. The germline V gene supplies CDR1 KGHSH and CDR2 LQKENI. Cut back by 0 bases and 1 base, the V and J ends lie 7 bases apart. TCRbeta CDR3 regions were amplified from genomic DNA using the immunoSEQ Assay, a bias-controlled multiplex PCR. The published analysis was carried out like this. The number of nucleated cells in each sample was estimated by amplification of reference gene primers within the assay. To quantify the absolute abundance of each unique TCRbeta CDR3 rearrangement, sequence reads were collapsed and filtered. For each sample, productive Simpson clonality was calculated by taking the square root of Simpson's diversity index across productive rearrangements. Sourced from immuneACCESS, this table was stored by TCRdb with only in-frame sequences that have V and J called. A share of the clones is absent; for the studies checked, an unresolved V gene accounts for under half, and the remainder has no known explanation. V, J and clone size derive from that table, while D and trimming were established from the DNA sequence. Here the sample has 100,000 to 140,000 clones; about 87% occur a single time. The ten largest clones represent 5.5% to 8% of the sample.

This chain joins TRBV18 to TRBJ2-7; the D gene remains uncertain. The receptor was isolated from a middle-aged man with active or convalescent COVID-19. Sequencing was carried out using peripheral blood. The bases read TGTGCCAGCTCACCACCTCGAGATTCCTACGAGCAGTACTTC. This gives the protein CASSPPRDSYEQYF. Reference TRBV18 and TRBJ2-7 genes cover what lies past the CDR3, so the full variable domain is NAGVMQNPRHLVRRRGQEARLRCSPMKGHSHVYWYRQLPEEGLKFMVYLQKENIIDESGMPKERFSAEFPKEGPSILRIQQVVRGDSAAYFCASSPPRDSYEQYFGPGTRLTVT.